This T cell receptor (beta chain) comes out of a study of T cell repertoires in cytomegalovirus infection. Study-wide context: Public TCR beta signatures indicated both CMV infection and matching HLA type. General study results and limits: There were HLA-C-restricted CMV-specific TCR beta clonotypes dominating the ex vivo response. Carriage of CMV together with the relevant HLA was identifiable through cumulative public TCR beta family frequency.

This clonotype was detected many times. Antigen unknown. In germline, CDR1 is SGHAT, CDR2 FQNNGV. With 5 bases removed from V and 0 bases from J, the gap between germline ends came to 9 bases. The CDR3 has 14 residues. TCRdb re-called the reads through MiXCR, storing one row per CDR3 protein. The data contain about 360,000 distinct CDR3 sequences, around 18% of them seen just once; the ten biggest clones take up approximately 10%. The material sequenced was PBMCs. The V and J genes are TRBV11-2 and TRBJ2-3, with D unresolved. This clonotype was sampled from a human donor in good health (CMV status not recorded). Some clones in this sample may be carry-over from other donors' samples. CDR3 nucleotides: TGTGCCAGCAGCGGAAAGCTTAGCACAGATACGCAGTATTTT. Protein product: CASSGKLSTDTQYF.